Listed below are T cell receptor beta chains from one sample, sequenced in a study of blood T cell repertoires in COVID-19. Data came from immunoSEQ multiplex PCR; TCRdb stores just in-frame clones and leaves some out. The sample consists of 250,000 to 300,000 clones, roughly 88% of them appearing once. The material sequenced was peripheral blood. These TCRs come from a woman aged 30 to 39 with active or convalescent COVID-19. CDR3s leave out the opening cysteine and the closing phenylalanine or tryptophan.

j_call,v_call,cdr3_aa
TRBJ1-6,TRBV6-4,ASRGTGGSYNSPLH
TRBJ1-4,TRBV5-1,ASSDDLVDGGEKLF
TRBJ1-3,TRBV4-2,ASSQLEGEGGNTIY
TRBJ1-2,TRBV28,ASSLFFLGAPYGYT
TRBJ2-6,TRBV9,ASSTRVSGANVLT
TRBJ1-5,TRBV12-3/TRBV12-4,ASSFRENQPQH
TRBJ1-3,TRBV9,ASSKWASSGNTIY
TRBJ2-6,TRBV6-5,ASSVGVLGANVLT
TRBJ2-3,TRBV9,ASSVRPRGDTQY
TRBJ1-1,TRBV6-1,ASSESGWAAAF
TRBJ2-1,TRBV6-2/TRBV6-3,ASSPGQSYNEQF
TRBJ1-1,TRBV21-1,ASSKACRGAF
TRBJ1-3,TRBV10-3,AITNDRGSGNTIY
TRBJ2-1,TRBV7-2,ASRRGLEGFNEQF
TRBJ1-5,TRBV6-5,ASRDTRQIDQPQH
TRBJ2-5,TRBV5-8,ASSLIGGEY
TRBJ1-2,TRBV6-6,ASSRGTGDYGYT
TRBJ1-6,TRBV6-5,ASSSNGGQLH